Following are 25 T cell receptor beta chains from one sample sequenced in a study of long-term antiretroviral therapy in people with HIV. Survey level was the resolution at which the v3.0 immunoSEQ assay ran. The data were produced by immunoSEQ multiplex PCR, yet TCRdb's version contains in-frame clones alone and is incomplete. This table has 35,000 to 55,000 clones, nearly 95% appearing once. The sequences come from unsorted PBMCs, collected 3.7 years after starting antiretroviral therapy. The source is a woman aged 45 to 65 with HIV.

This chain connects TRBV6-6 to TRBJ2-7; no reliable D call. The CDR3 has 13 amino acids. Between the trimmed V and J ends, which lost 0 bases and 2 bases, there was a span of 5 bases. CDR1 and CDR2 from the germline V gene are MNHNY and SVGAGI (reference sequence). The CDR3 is CASSYSPTYEQYF. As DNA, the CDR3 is TGTGCCAGCAGTTACTCGCCGACCTACGAGCAGTACTTC.

CDR3 region: CAISDGGGYNEQFF. DNA for the CDR3: TGTGCCATCAGTGATGGGGGGGGATACAATGAGCAGTTCTTC. The chain recombines TRBV10-3 with TRBJ2-1; TRBD2 matches 7 bases. The CDR3 loop spans 14 amino acids. The V and J ends lost 3 bases and 4 bases, in that order; junction bases with no gene match: 3. The germline gives CDR1 ENHRY, CDR2 SYGVKD.

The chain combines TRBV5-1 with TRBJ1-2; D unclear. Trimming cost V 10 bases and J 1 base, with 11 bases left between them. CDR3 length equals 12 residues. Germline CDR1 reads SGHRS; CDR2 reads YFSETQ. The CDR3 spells CAGKRGNYGYTF. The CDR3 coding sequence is TGCGCCGGGAAACGGGGTAACTATGGCTACACCTTC.

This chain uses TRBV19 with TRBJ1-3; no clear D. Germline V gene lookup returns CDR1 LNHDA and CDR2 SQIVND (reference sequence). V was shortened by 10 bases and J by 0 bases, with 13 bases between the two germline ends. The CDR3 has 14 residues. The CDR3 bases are TGTGCCACCGCAAGACTTTCCTCTGGAAACACCATATATTTT. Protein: CATARLSSGNTIYF.

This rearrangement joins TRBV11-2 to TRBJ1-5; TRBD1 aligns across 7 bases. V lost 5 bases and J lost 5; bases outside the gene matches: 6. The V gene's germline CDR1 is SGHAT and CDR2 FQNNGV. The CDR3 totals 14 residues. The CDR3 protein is CASSPRQGYQPQHF. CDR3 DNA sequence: TGTGCCAGCAGCCCGCGACAGGGTTATCAGCCCCAGCATTTT. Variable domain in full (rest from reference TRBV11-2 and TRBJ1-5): EAGVAQSPRYKIIEKRQSVAFWCNPISGHATLYWYQQILGQGPKLLIQFQNNGVVDDSQLPKDRFSAERLKGVDSTLKIQPAKLEDSAVYLCASSPRQGYQPQHFGDGTRLSIL.

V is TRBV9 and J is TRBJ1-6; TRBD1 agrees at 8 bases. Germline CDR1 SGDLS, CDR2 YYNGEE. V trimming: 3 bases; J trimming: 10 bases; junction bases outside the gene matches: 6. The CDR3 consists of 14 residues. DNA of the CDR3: TGTGCCAGCAGCGGGGGACAGGTTGGCTCACCCCTCCACTTT. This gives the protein CASSGGQVGSPLHF.

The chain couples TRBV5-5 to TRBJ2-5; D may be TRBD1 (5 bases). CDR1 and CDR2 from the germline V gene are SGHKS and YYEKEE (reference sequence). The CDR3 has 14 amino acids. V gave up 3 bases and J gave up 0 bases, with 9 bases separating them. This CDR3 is CASSSPGNQETQYF. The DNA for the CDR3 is TGTGCCAGCAGCTCCCCAGGGAACCAAGAGACCCAGTACTTC.

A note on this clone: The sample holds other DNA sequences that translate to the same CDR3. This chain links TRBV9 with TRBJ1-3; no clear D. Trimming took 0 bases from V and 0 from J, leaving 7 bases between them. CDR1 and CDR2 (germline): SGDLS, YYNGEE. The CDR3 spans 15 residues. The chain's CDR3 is CASSVGRGSGNTIYF. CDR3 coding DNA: TGTGCCAGCAGCGTAGGACGGGGCTCTGGAAACACCATATATTTT.

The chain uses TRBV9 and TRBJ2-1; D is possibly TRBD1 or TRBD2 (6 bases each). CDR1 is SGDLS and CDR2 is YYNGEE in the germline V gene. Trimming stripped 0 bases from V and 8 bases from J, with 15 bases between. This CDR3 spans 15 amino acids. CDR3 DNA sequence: TGTGCCAGCAGCGTAGTGAGGGGGGCGGTAGATGAGCAGTTCTTC. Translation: CASSVVRGAVDEQFF.

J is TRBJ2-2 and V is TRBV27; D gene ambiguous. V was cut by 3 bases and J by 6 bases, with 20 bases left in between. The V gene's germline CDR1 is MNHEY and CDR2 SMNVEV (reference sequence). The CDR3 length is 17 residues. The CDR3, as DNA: TGTGCCAGCAGTTTTAGGGCTCCTGGGAAGGTAGCCGGGGAGCTGTTTTTT. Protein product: CASSFRAPGKVAGELFF.

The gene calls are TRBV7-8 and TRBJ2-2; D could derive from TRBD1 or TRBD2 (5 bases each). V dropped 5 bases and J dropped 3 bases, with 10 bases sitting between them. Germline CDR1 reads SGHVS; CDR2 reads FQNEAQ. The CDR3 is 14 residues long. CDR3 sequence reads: CASSRVGDTGELFF. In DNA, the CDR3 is TGTGCCAGCAGCCGGGTGGGGGACACCGGGGAGCTGTTTTTT.

This chain's CDR3 is CASSEGSIAYEQYF. In DNA, the CDR3 is TGTGCCAGCAGTGAGGGATCCATAGCCTACGAGCAGTACTTC. The chain has TRBV6-1 and TRBJ2-7; D not certain. Germline V gene data show CDR1 as MNHNS and CDR2 as SASEGT. Trimming left V 3 bases short and J 2 bases short, with 11 bases between. CDR3 size: 14 residues.

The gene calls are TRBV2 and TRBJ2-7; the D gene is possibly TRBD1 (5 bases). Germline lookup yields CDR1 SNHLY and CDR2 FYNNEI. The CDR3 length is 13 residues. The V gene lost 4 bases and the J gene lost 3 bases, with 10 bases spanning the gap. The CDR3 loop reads CASSGPGHYEQYF. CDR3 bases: TGTGCCAGCAGTGGGCCAGGGCACTACGAGCAGTACTTC.

CDR3 region: CASSLGTGGVGLNTEAFF. DNA for the CDR3: TGCGCCAGCAGCCTCGGGACAGGGGGCGTCGGGCTGAACACTGAAGCTTTCTTT. The V gene is TRBV5-1, the J gene TRBJ1-1; 12 bases agree with TRBD1. CDR3 size: 18 residues. V trimming: 4 bases; J trimming: 0 bases; junction bases outside the gene matches: 10. In germline, CDR1 is SGHRS, CDR2 YFSETQ.

In nucleotides, the CDR3 is TGTGCCAGCACGAAAGAGACCCAGTACTTC. Residues: CASTKETQYF. This chain joins TRBV6-1 and TRBJ2-5; D gene uncertain. Germline CDR1 and CDR2: MNHNS and SASEGT. The CDR3 contains 10 residues. Trimming pared 7 bases from V and 3 bases from J, leaving 3 bases between.

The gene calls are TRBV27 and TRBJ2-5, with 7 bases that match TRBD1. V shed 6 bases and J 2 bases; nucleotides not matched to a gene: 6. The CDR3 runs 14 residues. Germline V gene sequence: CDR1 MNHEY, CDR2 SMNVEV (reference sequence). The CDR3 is CASSSTGQQETQYF. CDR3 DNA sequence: TGTGCCAGCAGCTCAACGGGACAGCAAGAGACCCAGTACTTC.

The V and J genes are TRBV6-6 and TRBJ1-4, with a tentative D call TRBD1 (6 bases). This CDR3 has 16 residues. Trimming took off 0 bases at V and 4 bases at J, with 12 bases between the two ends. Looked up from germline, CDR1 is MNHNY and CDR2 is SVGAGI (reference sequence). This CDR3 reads CASSYSGGGDNEKLFF. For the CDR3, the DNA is TGTGCCAGCAGTTACTCGGGAGGGGGGGATAATGAAAAACTGTTTTTT.

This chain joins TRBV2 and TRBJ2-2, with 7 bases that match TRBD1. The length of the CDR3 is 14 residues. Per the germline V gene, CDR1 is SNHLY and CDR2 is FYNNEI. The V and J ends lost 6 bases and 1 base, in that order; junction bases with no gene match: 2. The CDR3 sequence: CASRDRQNTGELFF. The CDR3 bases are TGTGCCAGCAGGGACAGGCAGAACACCGGGGAGCTGTTTTTT.

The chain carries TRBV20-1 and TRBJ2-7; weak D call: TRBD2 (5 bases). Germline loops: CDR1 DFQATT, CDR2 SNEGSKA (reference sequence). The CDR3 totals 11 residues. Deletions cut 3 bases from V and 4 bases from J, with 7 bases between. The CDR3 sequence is CSASGEYEQYF. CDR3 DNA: TGCAGTGCTAGTGGGGAGTACGAGCAGTACTTC.

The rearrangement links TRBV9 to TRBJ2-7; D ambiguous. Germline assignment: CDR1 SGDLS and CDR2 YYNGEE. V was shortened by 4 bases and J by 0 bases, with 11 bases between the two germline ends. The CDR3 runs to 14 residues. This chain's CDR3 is CASSPHPISYEQYF. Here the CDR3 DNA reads TGTGCCAGCAGCCCTCACCCCATCTCCTACGAGCAGTACTTC.

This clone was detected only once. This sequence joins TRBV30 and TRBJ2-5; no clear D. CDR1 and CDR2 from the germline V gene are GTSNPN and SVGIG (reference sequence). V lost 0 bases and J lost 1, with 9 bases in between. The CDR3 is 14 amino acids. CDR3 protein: CAWSVLSGQETQYF. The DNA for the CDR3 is TGTGCCTGGAGTGTACTTTCGGGCCAAGAGACCCAGTACTTC.

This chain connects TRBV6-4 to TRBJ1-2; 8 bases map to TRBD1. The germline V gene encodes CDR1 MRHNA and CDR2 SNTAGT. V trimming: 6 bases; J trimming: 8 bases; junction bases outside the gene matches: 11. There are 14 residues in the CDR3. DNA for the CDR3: TGTGCCAGCAGAGACCATCAGGGGGCTGGCGGCTACACCTTC. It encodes CASRDHQGAGGYTF.

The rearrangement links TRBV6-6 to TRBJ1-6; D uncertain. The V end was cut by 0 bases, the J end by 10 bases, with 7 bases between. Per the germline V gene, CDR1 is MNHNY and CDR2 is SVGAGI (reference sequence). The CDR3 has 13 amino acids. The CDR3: CASSYSLGSPLHF. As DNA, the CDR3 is TGTGCCAGCAGTTACTCTCTGGGCTCACCCCTCCACTTT.

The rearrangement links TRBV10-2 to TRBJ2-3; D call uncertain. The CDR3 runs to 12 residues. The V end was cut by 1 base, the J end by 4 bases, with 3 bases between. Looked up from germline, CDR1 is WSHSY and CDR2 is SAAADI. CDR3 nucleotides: TGCGCCAGCAGTGAGTGGGCAGATACGCAGTATTTT. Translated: CASSEWADTQYF.

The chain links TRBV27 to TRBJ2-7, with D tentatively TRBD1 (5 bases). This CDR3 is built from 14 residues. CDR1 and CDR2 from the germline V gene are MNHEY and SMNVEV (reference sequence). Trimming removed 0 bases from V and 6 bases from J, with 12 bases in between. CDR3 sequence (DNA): TGTGCCAGCAGTTTATCAGGGGCGCCTCGCGAGCAGTACTTC. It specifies CASSLSGAPREQYF.